These 10 T cell receptor beta chains were sequenced from one sample in a study of T cell responses to AZD1222 COVID-19 vaccine. Sequencing was performed with immunoSEQ multiplex PCR; in TCRdb, only in-frame clones are kept and a portion is missing. In the table there are fewer than 130,000 clones, roughly 85% of which are singletons. The sequenced sample was peripheral blood, obtained 28 days after the second AZD1222 dose. The receptors come from an adult who received the AZD1222 COVID-19 vaccine.

The rearrangement links TRBV18 to TRBJ1-2; tentative D call: TRBD1 (5 bases). V was shortened by 2 bases and J by 5 bases, with 18 bases between the two germline ends. Germline V gene lookup returns CDR1 KGHSH and CDR2 LQKENI. The CDR3 extends over 16 amino acids. The CDR3 coding sequence is TGTGCCAGCTCACCAGGGGCTCAGGGTCGAGGGTATGGCTACACCTTC. Its translation is CASSPGAQGRGYGYTF.

The genes are TRBV9 and TRBJ1-2; D gene unclear. This CDR3 comprises 16 residues. The ends were cut back, 0 bases at V and 3 bases at J, with 15 bases in the middle. Per germline, CDR1 SGDLS and CDR2 YYNGEE. CDR3 nucleotides: TGTGCCAGCAGCGTAGATTCTGGGGTTTACGACTATGGCTACACCTTC. Its translation: CASSVDSGVYDYGYTF.

The chain joins TRBV27 to TRBJ1-6; a possible D gene is TRBD1 (6 bases). Trimming took 5 bases from V and 8 from J, leaving 13 bases between them. This CDR3 comprises 14 residues. The germline V gene encodes CDR1 MNHEY and CDR2 SMNVEV (reference sequence). CDR3 nucleotides: TGTGCCAGCAGTGAAACAGGGTTTCATTCACCCCTCCACTTT. Residues: CASSETGFHSPLHF.

This clone is medium-sized (0.01 to 0.1%). Here the CDR3 DNA reads TGCGCCAGCAGCCCGGGACTAGCGGGCTACGAGCAGTACTTC. Amino acid sequence: CASSPGLAGYEQYF. The chain carries TRBV5-1 and TRBJ2-7; TRBD2 matches at 12 bases. Germline lookup yields CDR1 SGHRS and CDR2 YFSETQ. The junction had 2 bases not matched to a gene; V was cut back by 4 bases and J by 3 bases. The CDR3 spans 14 residues.

CDR3 in amino acids: CAWSQGAYSNTGELFF. The CDR3 nucleotides read TGTGCCTGGAGTCAGGGAGCTTATTCGAACACCGGGGAGCTGTTTTTT. The chain uses TRBV30 and TRBJ2-2; either TRBD1 or TRBD2 may supply D (5 bases each). The CDR3 runs 16 residues. Germline CDR1 GTSNPN, CDR2 SVGIG (reference sequence). Trimming took off 2 bases at V and 0 bases at J, with 13 bases between the two ends.

This clone was found once. The V gene is TRBV18, the J gene TRBJ1-1, with 8 bases aligning to TRBD1. Germline CDR1 KGHSH, CDR2 LQKENI. V shed 5 bases and J 3 bases; nucleotides not matched to a gene: 5. There are 14 residues in the CDR3. This chain's CDR3 is CASSMATGDTEAFF. The CDR3 nucleotides read TGTGCCAGCTCAATGGCGACAGGGGACACTGAAGCTTTCTTT.

This clone has a handful of counts. This sequence joins TRBV7-9 and TRBJ1-3; 8 positions match TRBD1. Trimming removed 3 bases from V and 1 base from J; junction bases left unmatched: 5. Germline V gives CDR1 SEHNR, CDR2 FQNEAQ (reference sequence). CDR3 length: 16 residues. This CDR3 reads CASSFAGGASGNTIYF. Written as DNA, the CDR3 is TGTGCCAGCAGCTTTGCAGGGGGCGCATCTGGAAACACCATATATTTT.

The rearrangement links TRBV9 to TRBJ2-1; 8 bases are a match to TRBD2. J lost 7 bases, V lost 3 bases, and 9 bases had no gene match. Germline loops: CDR1 SGDLS, CDR2 YYNGEE. The CDR3 is 15 residues long. The CDR3 region is CASSALSGTGNEQFF. In DNA form, the CDR3 reads TGTGCCAGCAGCGCCCTTAGCGGGACGGGAAATGAGCAGTTCTTC.

The J gene is TRBJ1-2, the V gene TRBV25-1; TRBD1 is a possible D gene (5 bases). Germline-derived CDR1 and CDR2 are MGHDK and SYGVNS. Deletions cut 1 base from V and 8 bases from J, with 20 bases between. CDR3 length: 16 amino acids. In DNA form, the CDR3 reads TGTGCCAGCAGTGAATCCGGGGGTCAGCCGCAGGTGGGCTACACCTTC. It codes for CASSESGGQPQVGYTF.

The V and J genes are TRBV15 and TRBJ2-3; D is undetermined. Looked up from germline, CDR1 is LNHNV and CDR2 is YYDKDF (reference sequence). The germline V and J ends were trimmed by 2 bases and 2 bases, with 2 bases remaining between them. The CDR3 consists of 12 residues. CDR3 sequence (DNA): TGTGCCACCAGCAGAAACACAGATACGCAGTATTTT. The encoded protein is CATSRNTDTQYF.